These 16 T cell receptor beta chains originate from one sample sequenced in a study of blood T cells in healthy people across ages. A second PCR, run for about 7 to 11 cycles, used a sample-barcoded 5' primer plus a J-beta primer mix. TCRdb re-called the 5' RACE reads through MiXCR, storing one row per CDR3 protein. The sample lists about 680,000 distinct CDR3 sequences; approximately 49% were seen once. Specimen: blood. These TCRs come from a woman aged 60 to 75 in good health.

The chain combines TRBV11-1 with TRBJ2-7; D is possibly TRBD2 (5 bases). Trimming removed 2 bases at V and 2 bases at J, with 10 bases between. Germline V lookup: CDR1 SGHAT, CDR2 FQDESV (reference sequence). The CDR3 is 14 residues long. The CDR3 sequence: CASSLRRETYEQYF. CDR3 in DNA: TGTGCCAGCAGCTTAAGACGGGAAACCTACGAGCAGTACTTC.

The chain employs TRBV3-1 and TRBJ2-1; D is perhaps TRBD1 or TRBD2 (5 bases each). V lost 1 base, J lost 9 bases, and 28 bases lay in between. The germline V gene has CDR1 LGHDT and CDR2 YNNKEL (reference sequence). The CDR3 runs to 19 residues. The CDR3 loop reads CASSQAGLAGVRRMGEQFF. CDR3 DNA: TGTGCCAGCAGCCAAGCGGGGCTAGCAGGAGTGAGGAGGATGGGTGAGCAGTTCTTC.

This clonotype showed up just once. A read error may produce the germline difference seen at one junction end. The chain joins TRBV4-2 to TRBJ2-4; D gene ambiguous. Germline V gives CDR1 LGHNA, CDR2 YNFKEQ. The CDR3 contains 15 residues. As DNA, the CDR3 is TGTGCCGGCAGCCAAGATCAAGGGGCCAAAAACATTCAGTACTTC. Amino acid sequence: CAGSQDQGAKNIQYF.

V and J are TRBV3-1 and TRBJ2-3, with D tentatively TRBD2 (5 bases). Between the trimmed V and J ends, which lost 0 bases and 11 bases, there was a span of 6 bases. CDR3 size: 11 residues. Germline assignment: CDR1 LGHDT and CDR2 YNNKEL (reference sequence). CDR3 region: CASSQEAGQYF. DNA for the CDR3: TGTGCCAGCAGCCAAGAGGCGGGGCAGTATTTT.

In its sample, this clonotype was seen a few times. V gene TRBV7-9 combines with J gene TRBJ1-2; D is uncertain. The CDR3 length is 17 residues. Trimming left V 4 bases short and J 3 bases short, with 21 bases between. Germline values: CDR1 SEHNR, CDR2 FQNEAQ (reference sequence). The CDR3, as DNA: TGTGCCAGCAGCTACCATAGGGCCCTTCAGGAAGACTATGGCTACACCTTC. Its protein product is CASSYHRALQEDYGYTF.

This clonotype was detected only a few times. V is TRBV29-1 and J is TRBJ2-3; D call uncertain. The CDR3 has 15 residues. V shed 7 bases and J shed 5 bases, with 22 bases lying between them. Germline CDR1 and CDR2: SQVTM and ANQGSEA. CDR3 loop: CSAYRSRRRGDTQYF. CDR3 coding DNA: TGCAGCGCCTACCGGTCGAGGCGCCGTGGAGATACGCAGTATTTT.

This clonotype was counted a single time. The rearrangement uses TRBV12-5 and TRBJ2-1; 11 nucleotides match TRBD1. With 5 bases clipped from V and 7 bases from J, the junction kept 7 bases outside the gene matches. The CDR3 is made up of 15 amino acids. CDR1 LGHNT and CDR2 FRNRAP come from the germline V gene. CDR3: CASGPGTGGRNEQFF. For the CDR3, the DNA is TGTGCTAGTGGTCCCGGGACAGGGGGACGGAATGAGCAGTTCTTC.

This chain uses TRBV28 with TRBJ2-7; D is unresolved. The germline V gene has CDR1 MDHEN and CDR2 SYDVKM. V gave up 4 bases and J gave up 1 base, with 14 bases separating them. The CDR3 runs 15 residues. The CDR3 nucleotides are TGTGCCAGCAGTTCCCCGCCACCCGGGTCCTACGAGCAGTACTTC. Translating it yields CASSSPPPGSYEQYF.

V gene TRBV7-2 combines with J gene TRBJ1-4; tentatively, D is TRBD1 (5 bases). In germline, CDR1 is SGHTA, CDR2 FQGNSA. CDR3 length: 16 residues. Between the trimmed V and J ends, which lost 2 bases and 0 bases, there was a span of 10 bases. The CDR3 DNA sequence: TGTGCCAGCAGCTTAATAATAGGGGCAACTAATGAAAAACTGTTTTTT. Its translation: CASSLIIGATNEKLFF.

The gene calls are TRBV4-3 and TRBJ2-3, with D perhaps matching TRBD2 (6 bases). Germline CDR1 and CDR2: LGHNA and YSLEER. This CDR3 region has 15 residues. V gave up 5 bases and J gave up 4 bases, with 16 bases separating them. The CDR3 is CASSYLAAGSDTQYF. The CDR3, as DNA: TGCGCCAGCAGCTATCTTGCGGCGGGGTCAGATACGCAGTATTTT.

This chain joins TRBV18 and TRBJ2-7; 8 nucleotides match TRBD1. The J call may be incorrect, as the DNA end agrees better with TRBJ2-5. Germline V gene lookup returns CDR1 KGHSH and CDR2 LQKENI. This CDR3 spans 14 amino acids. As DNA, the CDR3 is TGTGCCAGCTCGGTGGGACAGGACATCGAGACCCAGTACTTC. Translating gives CASSVGQDIETQYF.

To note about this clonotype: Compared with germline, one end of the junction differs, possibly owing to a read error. CDR3 coding DNA: TGTGCCGCCAGTGATTTGAGGAATGACAGGGGTTCCTACAATGAGCAGTACTTC. This gives the protein CAASDLRNDRGSYNEQYF. The genes are TRBV24-1 and TRBJ2-1, with 8 bases aligning to TRBD1. The assigned J gene may be wrong: the sequence end matches TRBJ2-7 better. This CDR3 has 18 residues. Germline assignment: CDR1 KGHDR and CDR2 SFDVKD.

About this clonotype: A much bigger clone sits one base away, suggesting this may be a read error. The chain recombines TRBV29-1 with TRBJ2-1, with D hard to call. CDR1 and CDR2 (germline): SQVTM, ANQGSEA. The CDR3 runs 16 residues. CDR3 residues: CSVALHGANSYKEQFF. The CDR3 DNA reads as TGCAGCGTGGCCCTCCATGGAGCGAATTCCTACAAGGAGCAGTTCTTC.

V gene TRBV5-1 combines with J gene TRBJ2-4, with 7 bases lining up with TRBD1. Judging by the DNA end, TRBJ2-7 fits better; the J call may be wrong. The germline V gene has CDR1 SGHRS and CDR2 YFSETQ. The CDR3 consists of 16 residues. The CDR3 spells CASSATGTVGSGEQYF. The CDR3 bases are TGCGCCAGCAGCGCTACCGGGACAGTGGGCTCAGGCGAGCAGTACTTC.

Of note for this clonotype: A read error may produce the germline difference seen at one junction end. CDR3 in amino acids: CASGLGGRLAEQYF. The CDR3 DNA reads TGTGCCAGCGGTTTAGGCGGGAGGCTGGCCGAGCAGTACTTC. This chain uses TRBV12-3 or TRBV12-4 with TRBJ2-7; 8 bases map to TRBD2. This CDR3 region has 14 residues.

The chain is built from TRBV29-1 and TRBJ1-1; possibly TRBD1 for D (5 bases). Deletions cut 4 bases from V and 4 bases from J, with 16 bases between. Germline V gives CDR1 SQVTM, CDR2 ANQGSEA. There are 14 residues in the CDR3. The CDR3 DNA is TGCAGCGTTGTAGTGAGGGGTGGAGTCACTGAAGCTTTCTTT. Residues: CSVVVRGGVTEAFF.